One and the same sample provided the 29 T cell receptor beta chains below, sequenced in a study of cytomegalovirus exposure and HLA in healthy donors. Both 60 Vbeta primers and 13 Jbeta primers went into the PCR. Generated by immunoSEQ multiplex PCR, the TCRdb table keeps only in-frame clones and is missing some. Among about 180,000 clones listed, 80% to 85% were seen once. Sample: PBMCs. These receptors were obtained from a woman aged 25 to 45 in good health and CMV-seronegative.

The rearrangement links TRBV15 to TRBJ2-7, with TRBD1 identical over 10 bases. Germline loops: CDR1 LNHNV, CDR2 YYDKDF (reference sequence). After removal of 5 bases from V and 2 bases from J, the junction contained 12 bases not matched to a gene. The CDR3 is made up of 17 amino acids. DNA of the CDR3: TGTGCCACCAGCCAGCGGCCCTGGACAGGGGGGCCCTACGAGCAGTACTTC. Its protein is CATSQRPWTGGPYEQYF.

The chain has TRBV6-5 and TRBJ2-7, with 11 bases identical to TRBD1. This CDR3 spans 14 amino acids. The germline gives CDR1 MNHEY, CDR2 SVGAGI. The V gene end was trimmed by 2 bases and the J gene end by 6 bases; junction bases not matched to a gene: 3. CDR3 sequence reads: CASSYGTGGPEQYF. In DNA form, the CDR3 reads TGTGCCAGCAGTTACGGGACAGGGGGTCCCGAGCAGTACTTC.

As regards this clone: One junction end disagrees with the germline gene, perhaps due to a read error. The rearrangement uses TRBV6-5 and TRBJ2-6; TRBD1 might be the D (6 bases). Germline V gives CDR1 MNHEY, CDR2 SVGAGI. This CDR3 spans 15 amino acids. The CDR3, as DNA: TGTGCCAGCAGTTACCGGACAGCTGGGGCCAACGGCCTGACTTTC. This gives the protein CASSYRTAGANGLTF.

This clone was observed a handful of times. The chain couples TRBV28 to TRBJ1-2; maybe TRBD1 (6 bases). Trimming removed 4 bases at V and 8 bases at J, with 17 bases between. Germline V gene sequence: CDR1 MDHEN, CDR2 SYDVKM. The CDR3 covers 14 residues. CDR3 in DNA: TGTGCCAGCAGTTCATTCACACAGGGTATGGGCTACACCTTC. This encodes CASSSFTQGMGYTF.

This clone was found once. The V call is TRBV27, the J call TRBJ2-1; 11 nucleotides align to TRBD2. V lost 5 bases to trimming and J lost 1 base; unmatched junction nucleotides: 7. CDR1 and CDR2 (germline): MNHEY, SMNVEV (reference sequence). The CDR3 is made up of 17 amino acids. The CDR3 is CASSLDPSGRSYNEQFF. As DNA, the CDR3 is TGTGCCAGCAGTCTCGATCCTAGCGGGAGGTCCTACAATGAGCAGTTCTTC.

This chain connects TRBV7-8 to TRBJ2-7, with D hard to call. Per the germline V gene, CDR1 is SGHVS and CDR2 is FQNEAQ. Trimming left V 3 bases short and J 3 bases short, with 9 bases between. The CDR3 is made up of 13 amino acids. Here the CDR3 reads CASSFGQHYEQYF. The DNA of the CDR3 is TGTGCCAGCAGCTTTGGGCAGCACTACGAGCAGTACTTC.

The chain's CDR3 is CASSQVVRGDYGYTF. The DNA of the CDR3 is TGCGCCAGCAGCCAAGTTGTCCGGGGGGACTATGGCTACACCTTC. The chain links TRBV4-3 to TRBJ1-2, with D possibly matching TRBD1 (5 bases). The CDR3 loop spans 15 amino acids. The V end lost 1 base, the J end lost 3 bases, and 12 bases lay between the germline ends. Germline-derived CDR1 and CDR2 are LGHNA and YSLEER.

This chain uses TRBV28 with TRBJ2-1; D gene uncertain. The V gene's germline CDR1 is MDHEN and CDR2 SYDVKM. The CDR3 sequence is 11 residues long. Trimming removed 5 bases at V and 11 bases at J, with 10 bases between. DNA for the CDR3: TGTGCCAGCAGTCCAAACTACAAGCAGTTCTTC. It is translated as CASSPNYKQFF.

The chain joins TRBV2 to TRBJ2-1; 8 bases are shared with TRBD1. There are 14 residues in the CDR3. Germline loops: CDR1 SNHLY, CDR2 FYNNEI. The ends lost 7 bases at V and 4 bases at J; junction bases unmatched: 6. The CDR3 sequence: CASNYRGMYNEQFF. CDR3 DNA: TGTGCCAGCAATTACAGGGGGATGTACAATGAGCAGTTCTTC.

The chain carries TRBV28 and TRBJ2-7; perhaps TRBD1 as D (5 bases). The germline gives CDR1 MDHEN, CDR2 SYDVKM. This CDR3 is built from 13 residues. Trimming pared 2 bases from V and 3 bases from J, leaving 8 bases between. CDR3 nucleotides: TGTGCCAGCAGTTTAACAGGATACTACGAGCAGTACTTC. It codes for CASSLTGYYEQYF.

This rearrangement joins TRBV5-1 to TRBJ2-2; the D gene is possibly TRBD2 (5 bases). Germline V gene sequence: CDR1 SGHRS, CDR2 YFSETQ. The V end was cut by 1 base, the J end by 0 bases, with 16 bases between. The CDR3 has 18 amino acids. The CDR3 spells CASSLRGLLDPNTGELFF. DNA of the CDR3: TGCGCCAGCAGCTTGCGGGGTCTTCTGGACCCGAACACCGGGGAGCTGTTTTTT.

The V and J genes are TRBV28 and TRBJ2-2; 8 nucleotides match TRBD1. The CDR3 has 16 amino acids. CDR1 is MDHEN and CDR2 is SYDVKM in the germline V gene. V lost 3 bases, J lost 2 bases, and 5 bases stayed unmatched. The CDR3 bases are TGTGCCAGCAGTTTCACAGGGGGTATAAACACCGGGGAGCTGTTTTTT. Translated: CASSFTGGINTGELFF.

This clone was found once. The chain uses TRBV9 and TRBJ2-1; 8 bases match TRBD2. The CDR3 is made up of 15 amino acids. The germline CDR1 and CDR2 sequences are SGDLS and YYNGEE. V lost 0 bases and J lost 6; bases outside the gene matches: 5. The CDR3 loop is CASSVELAVPNEQFF. The CDR3 DNA follows: TGTGCCAGCAGCGTAGAACTAGCGGTCCCCAATGAGCAGTTCTTC.

V and J are TRBV9 and TRBJ2-7; D possibly corresponds to TRBD2 (6 bases). The CDR3 consists of 12 residues. Trimming took off 3 bases at V and 4 bases at J, with 8 bases between the two ends. The germline gives CDR1 SGDLS, CDR2 YYNGEE. CDR3 nucleotide sequence: TGTGCCAGCAGCGGGGCGGGATACGAGCAGTACTTC. Translating gives CASSGAGYEQYF.

The chain employs TRBV7-6 and TRBJ2-2; TRBD2 matches at 7 bases. The V gene end was trimmed by 6 bases and the J gene end by 1 base; junction bases not matched to a gene: 2. This CDR3 region has 14 residues. The V gene's germline CDR1 is SGHVS and CDR2 FNYEAQ. CDR3 residues: CASRPSGNTGELFF. CDR3 nucleotide sequence: TGTGCCAGCAGACCTAGCGGGAACACCGGGGAGCTGTTTTTT.

V usage is TRBV28 and J usage is TRBJ2-7; TRBD1 aligns across 8 bases. Per the germline V gene, CDR1 is MDHEN and CDR2 is SYDVKM. CDR3 length: 14 amino acids. V gave up 6 bases and J gave up 6 bases; unmatched junction bases: 10. In nucleotides, the CDR3 is TGTGCCAGCAGAGAGGACAGGGCGGTAAGCGAGCAGTACTTC. This codes for CASREDRAVSEQYF.

In this sample, this clone turned up once. The rearrangement joins TRBV5-8 to TRBJ1-2; TRBD1 agrees at 8 bases. The CDR3 runs to 13 residues. The trim removed 7 bases at V and 2 bases at J, leaving 4 bases unmatched. The germline gives CDR1 SGHTS, CDR2 YDEGEE. This chain's CDR3 is CASRTGWNYGYTF. The CDR3 DNA reads as TGTGCCAGCCGGACAGGGTGGAACTATGGCTACACCTTC.

This rearrangement joins TRBV2 to TRBJ2-1; D is uncertain. Germline V gives CDR1 SNHLY, CDR2 FYNNEI. This CDR3 comprises 15 residues. Trimming took off 3 bases at V and 0 bases at J, with 9 bases between the two ends. The DNA of the CDR3 is TGTGCCAGCAGTGAGAGTGATAGCTCCTACAATGAGCAGTTCTTC. Its protein product is CASSESDSSYNEQFF.

The chain links TRBV9 to TRBJ2-1, with D possibly being TRBD2 (5 bases). The CDR3 loop spans 13 amino acids. Looked up from germline, CDR1 is SGDLS and CDR2 is YYNGEE. Trimming took 4 bases from V and 3 from J, leaving 8 bases between them. The CDR3 nucleotides read TGTGCCAGCAGCAGAGACTACTACAATGAGCAGTTCTTC. The encoded protein is CASSRDYYNEQFF.

The V gene is TRBV18, the J gene TRBJ2-5; weak D call: TRBD2 (6 bases). Germline V gene lookup returns CDR1 KGHSH and CDR2 LQKENI. V was trimmed by 5 bases and J by 2 bases, leaving 21 bases between them. The CDR3 spans 17 residues. The CDR3 is CASSSTPTPRGQETQYF. Here the CDR3 DNA reads TGTGCCAGCTCATCCACCCCCACTCCTCGGGGGCAAGAGACCCAGTACTTC.

This clone was observed a single time. The rearrangement joins TRBV28 to TRBJ1-5; 9 bases match TRBD1. Germline loops: CDR1 MDHEN, CDR2 SYDVKM. V shed 5 bases and J 3 bases; nucleotides not matched to a gene: 5. The CDR3 is 15 residues long. The CDR3 DNA reads TGTGCCAGCAGTCACGACAGGGGGATCAATCAGCCCCAGCATTTT. It is translated as CASSHDRGINQPQHF.

The chain combines TRBV27 with TRBJ2-4; TRBD1 might be the D (6 bases). The CDR3 consists of 14 residues. The germline V gene has CDR1 MNHEY and CDR2 SMNVEV (reference sequence). The V end was cut by 0 bases, the J end by 7 bases, with 10 bases between. CDR3 bases: TGTGCCAGCAGTTTATCAGGACAGCTCAACATTCAGTACTTC. Protein sequence: CASSLSGQLNIQYF.

The chain uses TRBV28 and TRBJ2-1, with 10 positions matching TRBD2. CDR3 size: 18 residues. With 2 bases clipped from V and 0 bases from J, the junction kept 7 bases outside the gene matches. Germline V gene lookup returns CDR1 MDHEN and CDR2 SYDVKM. CDR3 nucleotides: TGTGCCAGCAGTTTAGCCAGCGGGGGGGGGAGCTCCTACAATGAGCAGTTCTTC. This translates into CASSLASGGGSSYNEQFF. The complete variable domain, with remaining parts taken from reference TRBV28 and TRBJ2-1, reads DVKVTQSSRYLVKRTGEKVFLECVQDMDHENMFWYRQDPGLGLRLIYFSYDVKMKEKGDIPEGYSVSREKKERFSLILESASTNQTSMYLCASSLASGGGSSYNEQFFGPGTRLTVL.

The V and J genes are TRBV19 and TRBJ2-7; 12 bases align to TRBD1. Per germline, CDR1 LNHDA and CDR2 SQIVND (reference sequence). The length of the CDR3 is 15 residues. The J segment lost 5 bases and the V segment lost 3 bases, leaving 5 bases of the junction unmatched. Written as DNA, the CDR3 is TGTGCCAGTAGTATGGGACAGGGGGCCTTTAACGAGCAGTACTTC. Translating gives CASSMGQGAFNEQYF. Full variable domain (outside the CDR3, taken from reference TRBV19 and TRBJ2-7): DGGITQSPKYLFRKEGQNVTLSCEQNLNHDAMYWYRQDPGQGLRLIYYSQIVNDFQKGDIAEGYSVSREKKESFPLTVTSAQKNPTAFYLCASSMGQGAFNEQYFGPGTRLTVT.

The chain carries TRBV27 and TRBJ1-1, with TRBD1 identical over 11 bases. The V and J ends lost 4 bases and 4 bases, in that order; junction bases with no gene match: 20. Germline V lookup: CDR1 MNHEY, CDR2 SMNVEV (reference sequence). This CDR3 is 20 amino acids long. CDR3 bases: TGTGCCAGCAGTTCCACCAGCCCCTCGGACAGGGGGCGCGGTGCCACTGAAGCTTTCTTT. It codes for CASSSTSPSDRGRGATEAFF.

This rearrangement joins TRBV29-1 to TRBJ1-1; 7 bases align to TRBD1. The junction had 9 bases not matched to a gene; V was cut back by 4 bases and J by 4 bases. From germline, CDR1 is SQVTM and CDR2 ANQGSEA. The CDR3 contains 14 residues. CDR3 protein: CSVVATGIATEAFF. CDR3 DNA: TGCAGCGTTGTGGCGACAGGGATTGCCACTGAAGCTTTCTTT.

This chain links TRBV29-1 with TRBJ2-5; 7 bases are shared with TRBD2. Trimming took 7 bases from V and 1 from J; bases not matched to a gene: 9. The CDR3 is made up of 14 amino acids. Per germline, CDR1 SQVTM and CDR2 ANQGSEA. The CDR3 here is CSAGLGLVQETQYF. CDR3 nucleotides: TGCAGCGCCGGATTAGGACTAGTCCAAGAGACCCAGTACTTC.

The genes are TRBV9 and TRBJ1-3; 7 bases align to TRBD1. Unmatched junction bases numbered 7, after V lost 4 bases and J lost 3 bases. Germline-derived CDR1 and CDR2 are SGDLS and YYNGEE. The CDR3 totals 15 residues. The CDR3 nucleotides are TGTGCCAGCAGCCCACAGGGGCGAGGTGGAAACACCATATATTTT. Residues: CASSPQGRGGNTIYF.

This clone has a single count. This chain connects TRBV5-1 to TRBJ1-2; D is ambiguous. The CDR3 covers 13 residues. The V gene's germline CDR1 is SGHRS and CDR2 YFSETQ. V lost 7 bases and J lost 3, with 13 bases in between. Written as DNA, the CDR3 is TGCGCCAGCGCAGCGGAGTTGCACTATGGCTACACCTTC. It is translated as CASAAELHYGYTF.